These 18 T cell receptor beta chains came from one sample sequenced in a study of blood T cell repertoires in COVID-19. Profiled with immunoSEQ multiplex PCR; TCRdb holds only in-frame clones, not every one. The table records 90,000 to 150,000 clones, 70% to 85% of them present only once. The source material was peripheral blood. These receptors came from a man aged 50 to 60 with acute or convalescent COVID-19.

The chain carries TRBV27 and TRBJ1-4; 9 nucleotides line up with TRBD1. Germline CDR1 MNHEY, CDR2 SMNVEV (reference sequence). The CDR3 has 15 residues. V shed 5 bases, J shed 7 bases, and the junction held 8 bases outside the gene matches. Here the CDR3 DNA reads TGTGCCAGCAGTCCCCCCGAGGACAGGGGTGAAAAACTGTTTTTT. It specifies CASSPPEDRGEKLFF.

V and J are TRBV9 and TRBJ1-5, with TRBD1 matching over 7 bases. Losses at the gene ends were 5 bases for V and 5 bases for J; bases not matched to a gene: 10. Germline CDR1 SGDLS, CDR2 YYNGEE. The CDR3 length is 15 residues. The chain's CDR3 is CASSPLDREDQPQHF. Written as DNA, the CDR3 is TGTGCCAGCAGTCCTCTCGACAGGGAGGATCAGCCCCAGCATTTT.

V usage is TRBV29-1 and J usage is TRBJ2-7; no firm D call. The CDR3 sequence is 13 residues long. The V gene's germline CDR1 is SQVTM and CDR2 ANQGSEA. The V end was cut by 0 bases, the J end by 1 base, with 7 bases between. This CDR3 reads CSVEDPLSYEQYF. The CDR3 DNA sequence: TGCAGCGTTGAAGACCCCCTTTCCTACGAGCAGTACTTC.

V is TRBV9 and J is TRBJ1-3, with TRBD1 as a possible D gene (6 bases). Germline lookup yields CDR1 SGDLS and CDR2 YYNGEE. The V and J ends lost 0 bases and 0 bases respectively, with 16 bases between them. The CDR3 has 18 residues. Here the CDR3 DNA reads TGTGCCAGCAGCGTAGACGGGACAACCAAATACTCTGGAAACACCATATATTTT. It yields the protein CASSVDGTTKYSGNTIYF.

This clone was found a few times. CDR3 loop: CASMAGLSPSTDTQYF. The DNA for the CDR3 is TGCGCCAGCATGGCCGGGTTAAGCCCTAGCACAGATACGCAGTATTTT. The chain is built from TRBV10-2 and TRBJ2-3; D is unresolved. Deletions cut 7 bases from V and 0 bases from J, with 17 bases between. The germline gives CDR1 WSHSY, CDR2 SAAADI. The CDR3 is 16 residues long.

V is TRBV27 and J is TRBJ1-1, with D hard to call. In germline, CDR1 is MNHEY, CDR2 SMNVEV (reference sequence). CDR3 length: 11 amino acids. Trimming left V 4 bases short and J 5 bases short, with 5 bases between. CDR3 sequence reads: CASSSGTEAFF. The CDR3 bases are TGTGCCAGCAGTTCGGGGACTGAAGCTTTCTTT.

The rearrangement joins TRBV27 to TRBJ2-5, with TRBD2 identical over 9 bases. Trimming took 1 base from V and 5 from J; bases not matched to a gene: 8. Germline CDR1 is MNHEY and CDR2 is SMNVEV (reference sequence). This CDR3 spans 16 amino acids. CDR3 loop: CASSLYASGMGETQYF. Written as DNA, the CDR3 is TGTGCCAGCAGTTTATATGCTAGCGGGATGGGGGAGACCCAGTACTTC.

This clone was detected once. The V gene is TRBV20-1, the J gene TRBJ1-2, with no clear D. The length of the CDR3 is 13 residues. Per the germline V gene, CDR1 is DFQATT and CDR2 is SNEGSKA (reference sequence). Trimming stripped 3 bases from V and 2 bases from J, with 10 bases between. The CDR3 spells CSASDTKNYGYTF. As DNA, the CDR3 is TGCAGTGCTAGTGACACTAAGAACTATGGCTACACCTTC.

The gene calls are TRBV5-1 and TRBJ2-1; 12 positions agree with TRBD2. The V segment lost 4 bases and the J segment 2 bases; nucleotides outside the gene matches: 10. The CDR3 is 18 amino acids. The germline V gene encodes CDR1 SGHRS and CDR2 YFSETQ. CDR3 sequence: CASSLGTSGLGAYNEQFF. DNA of the CDR3: TGCGCCAGCAGCCTTGGGACTAGCGGGTTGGGCGCCTACAATGAGCAGTTCTTC.

The chain links TRBV20-1 to TRBJ2-3, with a possible D match to TRBD1 (5 bases). V was cut by 3 bases and J by 4 bases, with 8 bases left in between. CDR3 length: 12 amino acids. Germline assignment: CDR1 DFQATT and CDR2 SNEGSKA (reference sequence). The CDR3 coding sequence is TGCAGTGCTAGTATAGGGGCAGATACGCAGTATTTT. This codes for CSASIGADTQYF.

In this sample, this clone turned up a few times. J is TRBJ2-5 and V is TRBV5-1, with 8 nucleotides matching TRBD1. The CDR3 is 14 amino acids. V gave up 1 base and J gave up 6 bases; unmatched junction bases: 5. CDR1 SGHRS and CDR2 YFSETQ come from the germline V gene. In nucleotides, the CDR3 is TGCGCCAGCAGCTTGCGCAGGGGGCTACAGACCCAGTACTTC. The encoded protein is CASSLRRGLQTQYF. The full variable domain, completed using reference TRBV5-1 and TRBJ2-5, is KAGVTQTPRYLIKTRGQQVTLSCSPISGHRSVSWYQQTPGQGLQFLFEYFSETQRNKGNFPGRFSGRQFSNSRSEMNVSTLELGDSALYLCASSLRRGLQTQYFGPGTRLLVL.

The CDR3 spells CASSQVGARSPLHF. CDR3 sequence (DNA): TGTGCCAGCAGCCAGGTGGGGGCAAGGTCACCCCTCCACTTT. The rearrangement links TRBV14 to TRBJ1-6; possibly TRBD1 for D (6 bases). The CDR3 contains 14 residues. Trimming stripped 3 bases from V and 10 bases from J, with 13 bases between. CDR1 and CDR2 from the germline V gene are SGHDN and FVKESK.

This clone was recorded at least ten times. The chain links TRBV28 to TRBJ2-5; D is perhaps TRBD2 (5 bases). Germline V gene data show CDR1 as MDHEN and CDR2 as SYDVKM. The CDR3 is 12 amino acids. Trimming took off 7 bases at V and 3 bases at J, with 9 bases between the two ends. CDR3 DNA sequence: TGTGCCAGCACCGGACTTAAAGAGACCCAGTACTTC. It codes for CASTGLKETQYF. Based on the CDR3 plus reference TRBV28 and TRBJ2-5, the full variable domain is DVKVTQSSRYLVKRTGEKVFLECVQDMDHENMFWYRQDPGLGLRLIYFSYDVKMKEKGDIPEGYSVSREKKERFSLILESASTNQTSMYLCASTGLKETQYFGPGTRLLVL.

The chain joins TRBV5-4 to TRBJ2-1, with 8 positions matching TRBD1. CDR1 is SGHNT and CDR2 is YYREEE in the germline V gene (reference sequence). This CDR3 contains 15 residues. Trimming took 5 bases from V and 4 from J; bases not matched to a gene: 8. This chain's CDR3 is CASRNRDRLYNEQFF. In DNA form, the CDR3 reads TGTGCCAGCAGGAACCGGGACAGGTTATACAATGAGCAGTTCTTC.

V gene TRBV7-8 combines with J gene TRBJ1-2; no reliable D call. Per germline, CDR1 SGHVS and CDR2 FQNEAQ. This CDR3 has 14 residues. The V gene lost 5 bases and the J gene lost 5 bases, with 15 bases spanning the gap. The CDR3 is CASSPREAGYGYTF. The CDR3 coding sequence is TGTGCCAGCAGCCCCCGGGAGGCCGGTTATGGCTACACCTTC.

CDR3 DNA sequence: TGTGCCAGCAGTCGGGACAGAAGTACCAACTATGGCTACACCTTC. This encodes CASSRDRSTNYGYTF. This chain connects TRBV2 to TRBJ1-2, with TRBD1 identical over 7 bases. The CDR3 loop spans 15 amino acids. The trim removed 5 bases at V and 2 bases at J, leaving 8 bases unmatched. The V gene's germline CDR1 is SNHLY and CDR2 FYNNEI.

The V and J genes are TRBV28 and TRBJ1-1; D possibly corresponds to TRBD1 (6 bases). This CDR3 is 15 amino acids long. V lost 2 bases, J lost 1 base, and 11 bases lay in between. Germline V gives CDR1 MDHEN, CDR2 SYDVKM. Here the CDR3 reads CASSLNGGRNTEAFF. The CDR3 coding sequence is TGTGCCAGCAGTTTAAACGGGGGGCGGAACACTGAAGCTTTCTTT.

This clone showed up just once. The chain is built from TRBV19 and TRBJ1-5, with 9 bases lining up with TRBD1. The CDR3 covers 15 residues. The J segment lost 3 bases and the V segment lost 4 bases, leaving 4 bases of the junction unmatched. Germline CDR1 is LNHDA and CDR2 is SQIVND (reference sequence). The CDR3 spells CASSTGQGINQPQHF. The CDR3 region has the DNA TGTGCCAGTAGTACGGGACAGGGTATCAATCAGCCCCAGCATTTT.